One and the same sample provided the 12 T cell receptor beta chains below, sequenced in a study of shared clonotypes between healthy human individuals. Sequenced by immunoSEQ multiplex PCR; TCRdb stores in-frame clones only, minus some. The sample contains approximately 1,500,000 clones, around 98% of which appear only once. The sequenced sample consisted of naive CD4+ T cells sorted from blood. Subset here: CD45RA+ positively selected. The source is a man younger than 45 in good health.

The V gene is TRBV28, the J gene TRBJ1-2, with TRBD1 as a possible D gene (6 bases). V lost 6 bases and J lost 8, with 19 bases in between. CDR3 length: 14 amino acids. CDR1 and CDR2 from the germline V gene are MDHEN and SYDVKM. The CDR3 sequence: CASSNGGPIWGYTF. In nucleotides, the CDR3 is TGTGCCAGCAGCAATGGGGGGCCTATCTGGGGCTACACCTTC.

The chain couples TRBV5-1 to TRBJ2-3; a weak D match, TRBD2 (5 bases). Looked up from germline, CDR1 is SGHRS and CDR2 is YFSETQ. V dropped 4 bases and J dropped 4 bases, with 16 bases sitting between them. This CDR3 comprises 15 residues. The CDR3 sequence is CASSHQASGADTQYF. CDR3 nucleotides: TGCGCCAGCAGCCACCAGGCGAGCGGAGCAGATACGCAGTATTTT.

V is TRBV2 and J is TRBJ1-4, with a possible D match to TRBD1 (6 bases). CDR1 SNHLY and CDR2 FYNNEI come from the germline V gene. V dropped 5 bases and J dropped 0 bases, with 10 bases sitting between them. The CDR3 runs 15 residues. The CDR3 sequence: CASSTNRATNEKLFF. The CDR3 DNA follows: TGTGCCAGCAGTACAAACAGGGCAACTAATGAAAAACTGTTTTTT.

The CDR3 reads CASGLAWNEQFF. Written as DNA, the CDR3 is TGTGCCAGCGGACTAGCTTGGAATGAGCAGTTCTTC. The chain is built from TRBV6-5 and TRBJ2-1; 8 nucleotides align to TRBD2. Germline assignment: CDR1 MNHEY and CDR2 SVGAGI. J gave up 7 bases and V 8 bases, and 4 bases lay outside the gene matches. CDR3 length: 12 residues.

The J gene is TRBJ2-2, the V gene TRBV7-6; 12 bases are shared with TRBD1. This CDR3 has 16 amino acids. J was trimmed by 6 bases and V by 2 bases; bases with no gene match: 4. Looked up from germline, CDR1 is SGHVS and CDR2 is FNYEAQ. CDR3 in DNA: TGTGCCAGCAGCTTAAGGGGACAGGGGGCCCCCGGGGAGCTGTTTTTT. Translation: CASSLRGQGAPGELFF.

V is TRBV27 and J is TRBJ1-2; TRBD1 is a possible D gene (6 bases). This CDR3 is built from 13 residues. Germline V gene sequence: CDR1 MNHEY, CDR2 SMNVEV (reference sequence). V was clipped by 3 bases and J by 2 bases, with 7 bases between them. The CDR3 loop reads CASSFGQNYGYTF. For the CDR3, the DNA is TGTGCCAGCAGTTTTGGACAGAACTATGGCTACACCTTC.

The chain is built from TRBV27 and TRBJ2-5; D gene unclear. The V gene lost 10 bases and the J gene lost 3 bases, with 15 bases spanning the gap. The CDR3 is 13 amino acids. From germline, CDR1 is MNHEY and CDR2 SMNVEV (reference sequence). CDR3 residues: CAIGPFPKETQYF. CDR3 in DNA: TGTGCCATCGGTCCGTTCCCTAAAGAGACCCAGTACTTC.

The rearrangement links TRBV5-4 to TRBJ1-3; no clear D. There are 16 residues in the CDR3. Deletions cut 0 bases from V and 2 bases from J, with 12 bases between. CDR1 and CDR2 from the germline V gene are SGHNT and YYREEE (reference sequence). CDR3 in DNA: TGTGCCAGCAGCTTGGCCGCGGGTAGCGCTGGAAACACCATATATTTT. This translates into CASSLAAGSAGNTIYF.

The chain employs TRBV7-2 and TRBJ2-3, with 9 bases identical to TRBD1. Looked up from germline, CDR1 is SGHTA and CDR2 is FQGNSA. This CDR3 is 14 amino acids long. V was pared by 1 base and J by 10 bases, with 6 bases of the junction left unmatched. Here the CDR3 reads CASSLDRGHDAQYF. As DNA, the CDR3 is TGTGCCAGCAGCTTAGACAGGGGGCATGATGCGCAGTATTTT. The variable domain in full, with the rest retrieved from reference TRBV7-2 and TRBJ2-3, is GAGVSQSPSNKVTEKGKDVELRCDPISGHTALYWYRQSLGQGLEFLIYFQGNSAPDKSGLPSDRFSAERTGGSVSTLTIQRTQQEDSAVYLCASSLDRGHDAQYFGPGTRLTVL.

The chain uses TRBV11-2 and TRBJ2-4; the match to TRBD2 covers 10 bases. Per germline, CDR1 SGHAT and CDR2 FQNNGV. V shed 1 base and J 0 bases; nucleotides not matched to a gene: 3. The CDR3 has 17 residues. The CDR3 sequence: CASSLGTSGIAKNIQYF. CDR3 coding DNA: TGTGCCAGCAGCTTAGGGACTAGCGGTATAGCCAAAAACATTCAGTACTTC.

The genes are TRBV29-1 and TRBJ1-5, with D possibly TRBD1 on 6 matching bases. The V gene's germline CDR1 is SQVTM and CDR2 ANQGSEA. This CDR3 is built from 13 residues. The V end lost 4 bases, the J end lost 9 bases, and 16 bases lay between the germline ends. The DNA for the CDR3 is TGCAGCGTTGTATACAGGGTACTTGGGCCCCAGCATTTT. Its translation is CSVVYRVLGPQHF.

The genes are TRBV7-9 and TRBJ2-5; D is ambiguous. This CDR3 is 15 amino acids long. Germline V CDR1 and CDR2: SEHNR, FQNEAQ (reference sequence). V lost 5 bases and J lost 1, with 14 bases in between. In DNA, the CDR3 is TGTGCCAGCAGCCAGCTTCGGCCTAGCCAAGAGACCCAGTACTTC. Translated: CASSQLRPSQETQYF.